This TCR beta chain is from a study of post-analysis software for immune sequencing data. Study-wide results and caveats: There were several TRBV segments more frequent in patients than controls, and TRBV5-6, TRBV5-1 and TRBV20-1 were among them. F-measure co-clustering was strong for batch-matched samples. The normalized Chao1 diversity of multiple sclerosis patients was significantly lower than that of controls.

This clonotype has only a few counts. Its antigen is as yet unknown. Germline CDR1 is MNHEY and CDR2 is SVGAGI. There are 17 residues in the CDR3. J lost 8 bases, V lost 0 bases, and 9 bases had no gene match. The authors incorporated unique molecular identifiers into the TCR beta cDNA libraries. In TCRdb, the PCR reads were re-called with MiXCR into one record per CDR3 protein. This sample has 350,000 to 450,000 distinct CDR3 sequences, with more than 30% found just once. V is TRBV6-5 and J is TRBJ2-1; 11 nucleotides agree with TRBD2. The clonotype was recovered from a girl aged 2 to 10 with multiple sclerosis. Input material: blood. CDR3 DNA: TGTGCCAGCAGTTACTCTTCCGGACTAGCGGGCCGGGATGAGCAGTTCTTC. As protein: CASSYSSGLAGRDEQFF.